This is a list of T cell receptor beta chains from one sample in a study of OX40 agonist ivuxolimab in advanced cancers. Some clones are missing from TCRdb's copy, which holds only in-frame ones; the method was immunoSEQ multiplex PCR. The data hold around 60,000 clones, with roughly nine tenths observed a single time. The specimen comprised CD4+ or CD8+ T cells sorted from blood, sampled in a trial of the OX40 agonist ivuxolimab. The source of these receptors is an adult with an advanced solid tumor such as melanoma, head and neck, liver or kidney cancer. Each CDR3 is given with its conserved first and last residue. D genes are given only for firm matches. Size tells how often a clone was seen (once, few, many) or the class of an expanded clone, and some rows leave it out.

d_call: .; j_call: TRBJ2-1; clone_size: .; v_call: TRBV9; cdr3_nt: TGTGCCAGCAGCGTAGCTACGGACAATGAGCAGTTCTTC; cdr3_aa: CASSVATDNEQFF
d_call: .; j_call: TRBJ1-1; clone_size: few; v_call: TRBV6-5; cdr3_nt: TGTGCCAGCAGTAGAAGCCGGGAAAGTGAAGCTTTCTTT; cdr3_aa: CASSRSRESEAFF
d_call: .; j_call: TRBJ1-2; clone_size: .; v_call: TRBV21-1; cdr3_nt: TGTGCCAGCAGCAAAGTTGCAGGCGTCTATGGCTACACCTTC; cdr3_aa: CASSKVAGVYGYTF
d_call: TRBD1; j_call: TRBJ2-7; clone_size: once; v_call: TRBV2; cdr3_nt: TGTGCCAGCAGTGAAGGGGTGACAGGGGTTGGCGAGCAGTACTTC; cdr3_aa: CASSEGVTGVGEQYF
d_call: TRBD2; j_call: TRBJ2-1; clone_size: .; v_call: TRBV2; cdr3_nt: TGTGCCAGCGGTGGGGGACTAGCGGATGGGTTAAATATGGATGAGCAGTTCTTC; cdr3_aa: CASGGGLADGLNMDEQFF
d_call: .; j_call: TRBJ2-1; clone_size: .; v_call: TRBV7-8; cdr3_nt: TGTGCCAGCAGCTTAAATCCCCCGCAGGGGCCGACCTACAATGAGCAGTTCTTC; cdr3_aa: CASSLNPPQGPTYNEQFF
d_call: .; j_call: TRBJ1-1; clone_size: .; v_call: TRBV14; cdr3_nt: TGTGCCAGCAGCCAAGCGTTCGCTGAAGCTTTCTTT; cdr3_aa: CASSQAFAEAFF
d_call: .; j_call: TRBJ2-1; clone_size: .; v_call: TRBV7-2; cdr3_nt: TGTGCCAGCACCACGCAGGGGAGCTCCTACAATGAGCAGTTCTTC; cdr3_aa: CASTTQGSSYNEQFF
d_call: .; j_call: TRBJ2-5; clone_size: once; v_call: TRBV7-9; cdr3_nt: TGTGCCAGCAGCTCTAGTGATTTCTCCCAAGAGACCCAGTACTTC; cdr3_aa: CASSSSDFSQETQYF
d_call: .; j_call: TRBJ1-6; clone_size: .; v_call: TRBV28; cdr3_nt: TGTGCCAGCAGTTTAGCGGTAGGGACGACGGATCACAATTCACCCCTCCACTTT; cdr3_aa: CASSLAVGTTDHNSPLHF
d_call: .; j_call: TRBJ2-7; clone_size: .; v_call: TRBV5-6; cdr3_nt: TGTGCCAGCAGCTTCTTTAACGTCTTCTACGAGCAGTACTTC; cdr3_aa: CASSFFNVFYEQYF
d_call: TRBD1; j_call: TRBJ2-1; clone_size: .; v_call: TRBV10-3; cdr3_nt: TGTGCCATCAAAGGGACAGACTACAATGAGCAGTTCTTC; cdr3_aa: CAIKGTDYNEQFF
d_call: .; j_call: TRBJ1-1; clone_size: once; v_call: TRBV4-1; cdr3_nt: TGCGCCAGCAGCCAAGGCCGAGATCACAGGGAACCTGAAGCTTTCTTT; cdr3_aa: CASSQGRDHREPEAFF
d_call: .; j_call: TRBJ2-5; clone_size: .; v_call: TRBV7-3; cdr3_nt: TGTGCCAGCAGCCCATACAGGGAAGAGACCCAGTACTTC; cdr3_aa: CASSPYREETQYF
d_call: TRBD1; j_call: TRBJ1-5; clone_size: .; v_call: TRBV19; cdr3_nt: TGTGCCAGTAGTTATGACTCCGGGACAGCGAACAATCAGCCCCAGCATTTT; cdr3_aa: CASSYDSGTANNQPQHF
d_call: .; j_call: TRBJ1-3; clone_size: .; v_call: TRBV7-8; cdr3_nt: TGTGCCAGCAGCTTAGGGACGGGTGGAAACACCATATATTTT; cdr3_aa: CASSLGTGGNTIYF
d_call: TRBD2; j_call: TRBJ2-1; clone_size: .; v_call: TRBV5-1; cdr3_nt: TGCGCCAGCAGCCTGGGACTAGCGGGAGGATTAAATGAGCAGTTCTTC; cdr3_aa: CASSLGLAGGLNEQFF
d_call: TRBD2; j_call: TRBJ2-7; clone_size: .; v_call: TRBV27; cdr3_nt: TGTGCCAGCTCGACCTCGAGCGGGAGGACGGGAGAGCAGTACTTC; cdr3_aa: CASSTSSGRTGEQYF
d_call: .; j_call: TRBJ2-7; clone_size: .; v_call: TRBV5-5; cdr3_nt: TGTGCCAGCAGCCGAGGGATAATGCAGCACTACGAGCAGTACTTC; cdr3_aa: CASSRGIMQHYEQYF
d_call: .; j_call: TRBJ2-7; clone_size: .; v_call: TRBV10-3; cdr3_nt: TGTGCCATCAGTGAGTCATATGGCAGCTACGAGCAGTACTTC; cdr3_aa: CAISESYGSYEQYF
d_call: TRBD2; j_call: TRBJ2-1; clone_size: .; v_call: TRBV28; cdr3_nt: TGTGCCAGCAGTTCGACTAGCGGGAGGGGATCGGGGGTCTTC; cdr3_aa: CASSSTSGRGSGVF
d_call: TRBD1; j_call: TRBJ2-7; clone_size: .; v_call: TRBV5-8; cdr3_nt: TGTGCCAGCGCCGGACAGGGTAACTACGAGCAGTACTTC; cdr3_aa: CASAGQGNYEQYF
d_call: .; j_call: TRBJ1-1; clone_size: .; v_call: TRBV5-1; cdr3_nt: TGCGCCAGCAGCTCCGATATAGCCTCGAACACTGAAGCTTTCTTT; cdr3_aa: CASSSDIASNTEAFF
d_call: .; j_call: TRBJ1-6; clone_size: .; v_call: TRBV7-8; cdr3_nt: TGTGCCAGCAGACAGGGCAGGGGAAATTCACCCCTCCACTTT; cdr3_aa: CASRQGRGNSPLHF
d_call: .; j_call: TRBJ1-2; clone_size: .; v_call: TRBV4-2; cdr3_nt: TGTGCCAGCAGCCTTCGTACAGACTATGGCTACACCTTC; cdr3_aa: CASSLRTDYGYTF
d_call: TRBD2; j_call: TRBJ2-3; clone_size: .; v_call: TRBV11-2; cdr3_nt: TGTGCCAGCAGCTTAGGGAGAGCGGGGAACACAGATACGCAGTATTTT; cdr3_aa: CASSLGRAGNTDTQYF
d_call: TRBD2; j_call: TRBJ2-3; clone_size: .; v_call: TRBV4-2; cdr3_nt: TGTGCCAGCAGCCAAGTAGGGCTAGCGGGGGGGCCAGATACGCAGTATTTT; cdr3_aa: CASSQVGLAGGPDTQYF
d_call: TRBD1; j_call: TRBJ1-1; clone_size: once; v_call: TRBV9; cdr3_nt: TGTGCCAGCAGCGCCCTGACAGGGGTGACTGAAGCTTTCTTT; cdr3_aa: CASSALTGVTEAFF
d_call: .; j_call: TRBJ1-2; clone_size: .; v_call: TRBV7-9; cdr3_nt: TGTGCCAGCAGCTTACCAGTCAGCTATGGCTACACCTTC; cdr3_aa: CASSLPVSYGYTF
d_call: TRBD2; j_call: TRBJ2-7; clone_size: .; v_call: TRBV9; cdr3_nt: TGTGCCAGCAGCGTAGCTGCCGGGACTAACTACGAGCAGTACTTC; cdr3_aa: CASSVAAGTNYEQYF
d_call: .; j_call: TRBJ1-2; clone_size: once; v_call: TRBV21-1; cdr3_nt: TGTGCCAGCAGCAAAGGTGCGAGGGACAGCTATGGCTACACCTTC; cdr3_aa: CASSKGARDSYGYTF
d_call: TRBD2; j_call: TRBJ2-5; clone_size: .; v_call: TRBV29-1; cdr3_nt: TGCAGCGTTTTTGCTAGCGGGAGAAAGACCCAGTACTTC; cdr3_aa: CSVFASGRKTQYF
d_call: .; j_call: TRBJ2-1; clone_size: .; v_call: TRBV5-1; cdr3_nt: TGCGCCAGCAGTTCAACCGGGACGGAGTACAATGAGCAGTTCTTC; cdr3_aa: CASSSTGTEYNEQFF
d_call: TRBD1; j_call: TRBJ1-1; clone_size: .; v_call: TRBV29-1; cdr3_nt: TGCAGCGTTACCCCTAGGGGGACAGGGGGCACTGAAGCTTTCTTT; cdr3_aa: CSVTPRGTGGTEAFF
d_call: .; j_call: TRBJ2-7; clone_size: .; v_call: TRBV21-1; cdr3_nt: TGTGCCAGCAGCAAGGGGGAGCAGTACTTC; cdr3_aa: CASSKGEQYF
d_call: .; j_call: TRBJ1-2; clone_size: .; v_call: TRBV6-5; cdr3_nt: TGTGCCAGCAGTAACTCACCCGGGACCAGAGACTATGGCTACACCTTC; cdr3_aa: CASSNSPGTRDYGYTF
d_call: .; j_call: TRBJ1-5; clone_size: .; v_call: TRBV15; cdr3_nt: TGTGCCACCAGCAGAGATTTGGGGGGAAATCAGCCCCAGCATTTT; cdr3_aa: CATSRDLGGNQPQHF
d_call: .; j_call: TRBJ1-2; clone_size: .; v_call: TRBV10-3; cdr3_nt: TGTGCCATCAGTGAGGGACAGAACTATGGCTACACCTTC; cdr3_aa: CAISEGQNYGYTF
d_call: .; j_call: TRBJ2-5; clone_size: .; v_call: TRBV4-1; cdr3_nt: TGCGCCAGCAGCCAAGTGCCCCGTCCGGAAGAGACCCAGTACTTC; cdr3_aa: CASSQVPRPEETQYF
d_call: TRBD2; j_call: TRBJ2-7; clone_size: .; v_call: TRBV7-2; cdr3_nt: TGTGCCAGCAGCTTAGAGGCGGGAGGGGTTAACGAGCAGTACTTC; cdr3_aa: CASSLEAGGVNEQYF
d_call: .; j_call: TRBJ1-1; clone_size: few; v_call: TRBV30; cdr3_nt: TGTGCCTGGAGCAGAACAAGGGCTTTCTTT; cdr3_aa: CAWSRTRAFF
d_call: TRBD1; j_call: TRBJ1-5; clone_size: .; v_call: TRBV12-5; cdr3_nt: TGTGCTAGTGCCCGCGGGACAGGGACACAGCCCCAGCATTTT; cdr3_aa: CASARGTGTQPQHF
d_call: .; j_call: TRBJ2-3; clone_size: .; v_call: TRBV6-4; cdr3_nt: TGTGCCAGCAAGTCGGGAGCTTCGTCAGATACGCAGTATTTT; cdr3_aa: CASKSGASSDTQYF
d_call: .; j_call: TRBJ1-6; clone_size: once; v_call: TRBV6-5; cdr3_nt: TGTGCCAGCAGTTACTCGTCTTGGGGGGCATCACCCCTCCACTTT; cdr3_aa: CASSYSSWGASPLHF
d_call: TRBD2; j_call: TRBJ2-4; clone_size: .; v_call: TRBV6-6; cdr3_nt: TGTGCCAGCAGTCCCCACGGCGGGAGGGTGGACATTCAGTACTTC; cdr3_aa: CASSPHGGRVDIQYF
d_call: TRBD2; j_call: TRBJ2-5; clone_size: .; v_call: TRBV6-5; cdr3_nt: TGTGCCAGCAGTTTGCGACTAGCGGAACAAGAGACCCAGTACTTC; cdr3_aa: CASSLRLAEQETQYF
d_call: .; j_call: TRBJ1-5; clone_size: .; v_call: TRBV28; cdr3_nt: TGTGCCAGCAGTCAGATCCTGCCCCAGCATTTT; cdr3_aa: CASSQILPQHF
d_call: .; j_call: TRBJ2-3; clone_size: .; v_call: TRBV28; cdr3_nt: TGTGCCAGCAGTTCGTTGTCGGATACGCAGTATTTT; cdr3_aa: CASSSLSDTQYF
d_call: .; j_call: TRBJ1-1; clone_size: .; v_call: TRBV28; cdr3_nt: TGTGCCAGCTTAGAGAACACTGAAGCTTTCTTT; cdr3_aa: CASLENTEAFF
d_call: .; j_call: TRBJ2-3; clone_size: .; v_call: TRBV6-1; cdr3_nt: TGTGCCAGCAGTGATAGGCAGGGATGGGACACAGATACGCAGTATTTT; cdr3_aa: CASSDRQGWDTDTQYF
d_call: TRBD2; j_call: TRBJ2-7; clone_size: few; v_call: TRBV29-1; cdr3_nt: TGCAGCGTTGTCGGGGTAGCGGGGGCGGGCGAGCAGTACTTC; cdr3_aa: CSVVGVAGAGEQYF
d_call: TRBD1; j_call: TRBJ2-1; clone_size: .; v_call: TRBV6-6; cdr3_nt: TGTGCCAGCAGTAGGGGACAGGGATCCAATGAGCAGTTCTTC; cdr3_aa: CASSRGQGSNEQFF
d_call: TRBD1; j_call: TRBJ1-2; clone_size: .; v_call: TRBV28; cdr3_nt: TGTGCCAGCAGTACCCCGACAGGGGCCCTTTATGGCTACACCTTC; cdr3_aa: CASSTPTGALYGYTF